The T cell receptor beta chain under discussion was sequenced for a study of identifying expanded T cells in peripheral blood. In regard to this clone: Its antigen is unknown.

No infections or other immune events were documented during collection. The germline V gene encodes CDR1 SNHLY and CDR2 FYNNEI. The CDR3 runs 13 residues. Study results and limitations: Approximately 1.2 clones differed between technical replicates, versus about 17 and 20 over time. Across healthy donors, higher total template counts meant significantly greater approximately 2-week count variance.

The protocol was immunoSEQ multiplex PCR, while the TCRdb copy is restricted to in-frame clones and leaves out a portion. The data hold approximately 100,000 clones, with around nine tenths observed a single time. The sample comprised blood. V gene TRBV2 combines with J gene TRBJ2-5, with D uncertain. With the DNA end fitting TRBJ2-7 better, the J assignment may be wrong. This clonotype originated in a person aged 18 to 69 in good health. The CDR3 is CASRMDRPYEQYF. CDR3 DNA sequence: TGTGCCAGCCGCATGGACCGGCCCTACGAGCAGTACTTC.